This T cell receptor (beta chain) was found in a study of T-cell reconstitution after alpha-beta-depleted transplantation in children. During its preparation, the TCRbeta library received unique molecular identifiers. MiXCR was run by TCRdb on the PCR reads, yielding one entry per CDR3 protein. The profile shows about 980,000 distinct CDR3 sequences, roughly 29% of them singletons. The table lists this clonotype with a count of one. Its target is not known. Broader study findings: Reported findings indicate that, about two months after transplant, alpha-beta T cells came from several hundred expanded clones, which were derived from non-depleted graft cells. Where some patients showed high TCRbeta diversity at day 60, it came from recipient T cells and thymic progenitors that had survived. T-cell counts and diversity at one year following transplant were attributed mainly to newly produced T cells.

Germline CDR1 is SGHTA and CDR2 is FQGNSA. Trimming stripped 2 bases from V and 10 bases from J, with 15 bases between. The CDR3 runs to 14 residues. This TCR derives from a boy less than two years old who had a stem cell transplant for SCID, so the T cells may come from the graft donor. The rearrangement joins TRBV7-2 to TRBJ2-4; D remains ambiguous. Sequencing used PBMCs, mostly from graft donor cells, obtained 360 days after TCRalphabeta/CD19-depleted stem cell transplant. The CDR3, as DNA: TGTGCCAGCAGCTTAAGCAGAGACCAGAAGATTCAGTACTTC. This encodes CASSLSRDQKIQYF. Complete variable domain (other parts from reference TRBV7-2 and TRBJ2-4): GAGVSQSPSNKVTEKGKDVELRCDPISGHTALYWYRQSLGQGLEFLIYFQGNSAPDKSGLPSDRFSAERTGGSVSTLTIQRTQQEDSAVYLCASSLSRDQKIQYFGAGTRLSVL.